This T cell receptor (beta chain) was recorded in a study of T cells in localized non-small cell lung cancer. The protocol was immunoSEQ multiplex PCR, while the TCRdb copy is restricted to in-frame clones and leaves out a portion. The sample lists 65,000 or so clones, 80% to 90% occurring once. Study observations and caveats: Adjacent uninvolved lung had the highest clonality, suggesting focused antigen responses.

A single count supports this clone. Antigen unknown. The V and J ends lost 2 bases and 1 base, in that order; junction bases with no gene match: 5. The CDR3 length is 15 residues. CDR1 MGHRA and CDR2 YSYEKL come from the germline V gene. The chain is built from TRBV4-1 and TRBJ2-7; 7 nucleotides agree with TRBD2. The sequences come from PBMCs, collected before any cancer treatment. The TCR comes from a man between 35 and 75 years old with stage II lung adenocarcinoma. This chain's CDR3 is CASSQPGGASYEQYF. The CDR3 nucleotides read TGCGCCAGCAGCCAACCGGGAGGAGCGTCCTACGAGCAGTACTTC.